What follows are 5 T cell receptor beta chains derived from one specimen sequenced in a study of a mutant IDH1 vaccine in newly diagnosed glioma (dated by TCRdb to the early 2020s). The library was prepared using the immunoSEQ multiplex PCR assay. Sourced from immuneACCESS, this table was stored by TCRdb with only in-frame sequences that have V and J called. A share of the clones is absent; for the studies checked, an unresolved V gene accounts for under half, and the remainder has no known explanation. The sample includes 30,000 to 35,000 clones, with 90% observed a single time. Clones ranked in the top ten supply around 20% of the sample. The antigens these receptors bind are not known. Per the publication, the time point label means: week 11, during vaccination. Each vaccine dose was 300 ug of a 20-mer mutant IDH1 peptide in Montanide, given subcutaneously with topical imiquimod. The sequenced sample was PBMCs, obtained from a glioma patient whose treatment included an IDH1 peptide vaccine. The receptors here all came from a man in his late teens or twenties with glioma.

V and J are TRBV6-1 and TRBJ1-5, with no clear D. This CDR3 contains 13 residues. Trimming stripped 7 bases from V and 0 bases from J, with 7 bases between. The germline V gene has CDR1 MNHNS and CDR2 SASEGT. Here the CDR3 reads CASTQNSNQPQHF. In DNA, the CDR3 is TGTGCCAGCACCCAGAATAGCAATCAGCCCCAGCATTTT.

V and J are TRBV6-5 and TRBJ2-5, with D unclear. V lost 2 bases and J lost 1, with 14 bases in between. Germline-derived CDR1 and CDR2 are MNHEY and SVGAGI. The CDR3 is made up of 16 amino acids. CDR3 coding DNA: TGTGCCAGCAGTTACGGTATGGTGTCAGTCCAAGAGACCCAGTACTTC. It specifies CASSYGMVSVQETQYF.

The chain links TRBV4-2 to TRBJ2-2; TRBD2 matches 7 bases. Per the germline V gene, CDR1 is LGHNA and CDR2 is YNFKEQ. Germline trimming cut 6 bases from V and 7 bases from J; bases unmatched to any gene: 11. The CDR3 sequence is 15 residues long. For the CDR3, the DNA is TGTGCCAGCAGTGGGTGGGGGGGAGCAGGCGGGGAGCTGTTTTTT. Encoded protein: CASSGWGGAGGELFF.

CDR3 coding DNA: TGTGCCAGCAGTGAATCGGGAGTGGGAGGCTCCGGGGAGCTGTTTTTT. It specifies CASSESGVGGSGELFF. The chain employs TRBV6-4 and TRBJ2-2; tentative D call: TRBD2 (6 bases). The CDR3 length is 16 residues. V gave up 3 bases and J gave up 6 bases, with 17 bases separating them. Germline V gene lookup returns CDR1 MRHNA and CDR2 SNTAGT.

V is TRBV4-3 and J is TRBJ2-2, with D perhaps TRBD2 (6 bases). The germline V and J ends were trimmed by 5 bases and 2 bases, with 9 bases remaining between them. The CDR3 spans 14 residues. Germline CDR1 is LGHNA and CDR2 is YSLEER. CDR3 DNA sequence: TGCGCCAGCAGCGGAGGGTTAAACACCGGGGAGCTGTTTTTT. This translates into CASSGGLNTGELFF.